This entry describes one TCR beta chain. The antigen remains unidentified. TCRdb fed the 5' RACE reads into MiXCR, producing one record per CDR3 protein. The sample records a few hundred thousand distinct CDR3 sequences, approximately 29% being singletons. This specimen belongs to a study of T-cell memory formation after mild COVID-19. The study's findings and limits: CD4+ clones that contracted lay mainly in CM and EM; CD8+ ones lay in EMRA. Day 15 to 85 contracting clones showed balanced CD4/CD8; later expanders leaned CD4+.

Germline loops: CDR1 SQVTM, CDR2 ANQGSEA. The V and J ends lost 3 bases and 6 bases respectively, with 8 bases between them. The CDR3 is 11 residues long. Sequenced input: PBMCs or a T cell subset sorted from them (not recorded which). This TCR came from an adult woman who had mild COVID-19 (a few samples of this study predate the infection). Cell type and time point are not known. The chain carries TRBV29-1 and TRBJ1-2; D is unresolved. The CDR3 nucleotides read TGCAGCGTTGAGGCCGGGGATGGCTACACCTTC. Protein product: CSVEAGDGYTF. Full variable domain (missing parts from reference TRBV29-1 and TRBJ1-2): SAVISQKPSRDICQRGTSLTIQCQVDSQVTMMFWYRQQPGQSLTLIATANQGSEATYESGFVIDKFPISRPNLTFSTLTVSNMSPEDSSIYLCSVEAGDGYTFGSGTRLTVV.